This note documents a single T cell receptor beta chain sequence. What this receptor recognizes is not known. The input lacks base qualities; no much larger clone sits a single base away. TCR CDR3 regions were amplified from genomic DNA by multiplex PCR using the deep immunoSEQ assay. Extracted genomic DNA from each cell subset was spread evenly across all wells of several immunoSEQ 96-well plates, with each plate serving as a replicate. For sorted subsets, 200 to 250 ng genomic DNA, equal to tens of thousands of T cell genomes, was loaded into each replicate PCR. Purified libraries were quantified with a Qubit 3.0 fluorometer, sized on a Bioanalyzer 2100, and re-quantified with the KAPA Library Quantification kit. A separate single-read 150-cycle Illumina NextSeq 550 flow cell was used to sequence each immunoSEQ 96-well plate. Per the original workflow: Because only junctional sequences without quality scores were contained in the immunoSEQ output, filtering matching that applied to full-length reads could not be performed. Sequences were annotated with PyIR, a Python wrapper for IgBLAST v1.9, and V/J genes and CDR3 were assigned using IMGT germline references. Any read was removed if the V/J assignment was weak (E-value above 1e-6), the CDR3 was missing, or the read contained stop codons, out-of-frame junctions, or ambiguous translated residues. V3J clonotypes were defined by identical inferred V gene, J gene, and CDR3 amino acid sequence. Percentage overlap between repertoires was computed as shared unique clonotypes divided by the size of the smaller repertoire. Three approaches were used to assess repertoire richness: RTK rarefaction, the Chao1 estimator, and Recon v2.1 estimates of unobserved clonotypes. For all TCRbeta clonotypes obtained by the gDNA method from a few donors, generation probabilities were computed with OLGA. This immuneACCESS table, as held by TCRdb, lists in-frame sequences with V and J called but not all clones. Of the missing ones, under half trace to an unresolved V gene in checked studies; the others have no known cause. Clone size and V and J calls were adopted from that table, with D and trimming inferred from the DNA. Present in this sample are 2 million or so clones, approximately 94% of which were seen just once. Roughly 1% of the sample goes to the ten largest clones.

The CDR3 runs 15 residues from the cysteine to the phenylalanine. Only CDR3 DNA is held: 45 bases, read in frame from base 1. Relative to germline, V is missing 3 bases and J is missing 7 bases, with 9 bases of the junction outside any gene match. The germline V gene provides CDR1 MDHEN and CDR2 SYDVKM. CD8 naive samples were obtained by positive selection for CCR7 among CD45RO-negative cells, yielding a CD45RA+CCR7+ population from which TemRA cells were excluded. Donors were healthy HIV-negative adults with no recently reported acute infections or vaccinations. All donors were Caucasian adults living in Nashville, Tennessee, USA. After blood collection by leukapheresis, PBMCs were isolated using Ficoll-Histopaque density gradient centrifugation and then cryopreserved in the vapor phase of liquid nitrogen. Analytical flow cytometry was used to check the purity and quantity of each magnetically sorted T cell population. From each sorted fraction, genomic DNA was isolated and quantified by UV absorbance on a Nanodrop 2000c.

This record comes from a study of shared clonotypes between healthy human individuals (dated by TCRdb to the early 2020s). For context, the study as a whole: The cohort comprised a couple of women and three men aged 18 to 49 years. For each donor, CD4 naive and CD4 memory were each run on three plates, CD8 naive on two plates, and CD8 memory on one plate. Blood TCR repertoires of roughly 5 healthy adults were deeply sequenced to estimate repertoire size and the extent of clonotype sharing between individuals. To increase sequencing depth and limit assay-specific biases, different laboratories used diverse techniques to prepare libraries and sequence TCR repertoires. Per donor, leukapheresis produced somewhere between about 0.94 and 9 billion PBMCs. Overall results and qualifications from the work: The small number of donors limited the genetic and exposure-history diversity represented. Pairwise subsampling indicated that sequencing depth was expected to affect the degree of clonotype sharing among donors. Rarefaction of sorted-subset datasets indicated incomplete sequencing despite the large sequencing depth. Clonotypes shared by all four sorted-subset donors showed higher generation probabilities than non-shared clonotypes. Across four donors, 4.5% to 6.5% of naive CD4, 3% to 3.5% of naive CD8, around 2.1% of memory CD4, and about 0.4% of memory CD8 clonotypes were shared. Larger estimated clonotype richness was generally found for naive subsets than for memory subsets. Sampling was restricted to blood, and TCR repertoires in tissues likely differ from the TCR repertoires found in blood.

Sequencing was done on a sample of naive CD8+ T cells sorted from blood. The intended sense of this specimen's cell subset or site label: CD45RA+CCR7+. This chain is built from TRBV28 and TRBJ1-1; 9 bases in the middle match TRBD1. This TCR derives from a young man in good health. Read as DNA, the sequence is TGTGCCAGCAGTTTGGGAGGGACAGGGATCGGTGAAGCTTTCTTT. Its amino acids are CASSLGGTGIGEAFF.